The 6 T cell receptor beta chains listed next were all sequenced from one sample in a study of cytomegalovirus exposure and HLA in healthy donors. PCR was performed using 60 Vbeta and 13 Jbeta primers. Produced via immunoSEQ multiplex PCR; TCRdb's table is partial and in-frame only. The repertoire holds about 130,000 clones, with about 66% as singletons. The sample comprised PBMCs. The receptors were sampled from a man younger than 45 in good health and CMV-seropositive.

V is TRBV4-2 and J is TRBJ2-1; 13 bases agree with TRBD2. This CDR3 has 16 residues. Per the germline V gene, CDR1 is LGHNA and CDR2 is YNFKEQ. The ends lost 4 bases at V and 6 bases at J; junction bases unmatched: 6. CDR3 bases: TGTGCCAGCAGCCGGACTAGCGGGAGCGGAAGCAATGAGCAGTTCTTC. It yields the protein CASSRTSGSGSNEQFF.

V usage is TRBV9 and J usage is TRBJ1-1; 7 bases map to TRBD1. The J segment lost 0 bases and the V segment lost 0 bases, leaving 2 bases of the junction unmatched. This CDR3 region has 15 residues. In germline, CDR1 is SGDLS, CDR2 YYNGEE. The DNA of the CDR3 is TGTGCCAGCAGCGTAGGGCAGGGGGTGAACACTGAAGCTTTCTTT. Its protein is CASSVGQGVNTEAFF.

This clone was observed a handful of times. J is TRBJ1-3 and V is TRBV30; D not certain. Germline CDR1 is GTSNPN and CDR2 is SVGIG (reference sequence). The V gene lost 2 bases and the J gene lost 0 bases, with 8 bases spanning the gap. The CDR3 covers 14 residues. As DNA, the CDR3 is TGTGCCTGGAGTTGGACTAACTCTGGAAACACCATATATTTT. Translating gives CAWSWTNSGNTIYF.

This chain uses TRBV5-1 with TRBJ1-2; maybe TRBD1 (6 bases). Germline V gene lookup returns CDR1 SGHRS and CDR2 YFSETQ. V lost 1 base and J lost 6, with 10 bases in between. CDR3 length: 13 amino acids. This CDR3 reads CASSLRGANGYTF. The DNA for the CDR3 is TGCGCCAGCAGCTTGCGGGGGGCGAATGGCTACACCTTC.

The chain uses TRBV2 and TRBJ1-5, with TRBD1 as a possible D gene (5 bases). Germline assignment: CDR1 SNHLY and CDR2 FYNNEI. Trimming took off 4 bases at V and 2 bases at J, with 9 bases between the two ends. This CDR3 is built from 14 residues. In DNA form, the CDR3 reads TGTGCCAGCAGTGCCCAGGGTGGCAATCAGCCCCAGCATTTT. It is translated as CASSAQGGNQPQHF. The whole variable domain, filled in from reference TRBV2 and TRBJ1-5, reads EPEVTQTPSHQVTQMGQEVILRCVPISNHLYFYWYRQILGQKVEFLVSFYNNEISEKSEIFDDQFSVERPDGSNFTLKIRSTKLEDSAMYFCASSAQGGNQPQHFGDGTRLSIL.

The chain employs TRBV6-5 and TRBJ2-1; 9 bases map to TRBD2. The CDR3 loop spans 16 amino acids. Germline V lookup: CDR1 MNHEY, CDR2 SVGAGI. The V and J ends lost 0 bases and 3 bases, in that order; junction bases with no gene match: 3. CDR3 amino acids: CASSYSATSGYNEQFF. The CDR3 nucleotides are TGTGCCAGCAGTTACTCGGCGACTAGCGGCTACAATGAGCAGTTCTTC.